Below, 30 T cell receptor beta chains from the same sample are listed, as sequenced in a study of cytomegalovirus exposure and HLA in healthy donors. Primers: 60 Vbeta forward and 13 Jbeta reverse. TCRdb keeps only in-frame clones here, not all; method: immunoSEQ multiplex PCR. The specimen's table records under 200,000 clones. Sequenced input: PBMCs. The receptors here all came from a man aged 30 to 45 in good health and CMV-seronegative.

In nucleotides, the CDR3 is TGTGCCAGCAGCTTGCGGGGTGATAGCAATCAGCCCCAGCATTTT. It is translated as CASSLRGDSNQPQHF. The chain is built from TRBV6-5 and TRBJ1-5; D gene unclear. Deletions cut 6 bases from V and 0 bases from J, with 12 bases between. This CDR3 spans 15 amino acids. Germline lookup yields CDR1 MNHEY and CDR2 SVGAGI.

The chain links TRBV19 to TRBJ2-7, with D tentatively TRBD2 (5 bases). Deletions cut 5 bases from V and 4 bases from J, with 15 bases between. Germline lookup yields CDR1 LNHDA and CDR2 SQIVND (reference sequence). This CDR3 contains 14 residues. The CDR3 DNA reads TGTGCCAGTAGTGTCCCGGGGTCGAGGTACGAGCAGTACTTC. Translation: CASSVPGSRYEQYF.

This chain joins TRBV7-8 and TRBJ2-2, with 8 bases that match TRBD2. The V gene end was trimmed by 1 base and the J gene end by 7 bases; junction bases not matched to a gene: 2. CDR3 length equals 14 residues. The germline CDR1 and CDR2 sequences are SGHVS and FQNEAQ. The CDR3 here is CASSLVRGGGELFF. CDR3 in DNA: TGTGCCAGCAGCTTAGTTCGGGGGGGCGGGGAGCTGTTTTTT.

The chain joins TRBV7-2 to TRBJ2-5, with a weak D call TRBD2 (5 bases). This CDR3 comprises 14 residues. Germline V gives CDR1 SGHTA, CDR2 FQGNSA. The germline V and J ends were trimmed by 5 bases and 4 bases, with 14 bases remaining between them. Written as DNA, the CDR3 is TGTGCCAGCAGCCCCGGACTCCGAGGAGAGACCCAGTACTTC. It codes for CASSPGLRGETQYF.

CDR3 residues: CASSFSAGIYNEQFF. CDR3 nucleotide sequence: TGTGCCAGCAGTTTTAGCGCGGGAATATACAATGAGCAGTTCTTC. This chain links TRBV27 with TRBJ2-1; TRBD2 is a possible D gene (6 bases). The ends were cut back, 3 bases at V and 4 bases at J, with 13 bases in the middle. The CDR3 is 15 residues long. Germline V lookup: CDR1 MNHEY, CDR2 SMNVEV (reference sequence).

The V and J genes are TRBV10-1 and TRBJ2-5; 9 bases agree with TRBD1. With V trimmed by 6 bases and J by 5 bases, 7 bases remained unmatched. This CDR3 has 14 residues. Germline CDR1 WNHNN, CDR2 SYGVQD (reference sequence). CDR3: CASSDGTGRETQYF. The DNA of the CDR3 is TGCGCCAGCAGCGACGGGACAGGGCGCGAGACCCAGTACTTC.

J is TRBJ1-2 and V is TRBV5-4, with 8 nucleotides matching TRBD1. This CDR3 is built from 15 residues. V lost 0 bases to trimming and J lost 6 bases; unmatched junction nucleotides: 7. Germline V gene lookup returns CDR1 SGHNT and CDR2 YYREEE (reference sequence). The CDR3 protein is CASSLVDRDWNGYTF. CDR3 bases: TGTGCCAGCAGCTTGGTGGACAGGGATTGGAATGGCTACACCTTC.

V gene TRBV6-1 combines with J gene TRBJ2-5, with D perhaps matching TRBD2 (6 bases). CDR3 length: 14 amino acids. V was cut by 7 bases and J by 5 bases, with 17 bases left in between. Per the germline V gene, CDR1 is MNHNS and CDR2 is SASEGT. CDR3 coding DNA: TGTGCCAGCATCGACAACCCAGCGGGCGAGACCCAGTACTTC. This translates into CASIDNPAGETQYF.

The chain combines TRBV29-1 with TRBJ1-5; D is unclear. Trimming left V 4 bases short and J 2 bases short, with 9 bases between. Germline V gives CDR1 SQVTM, CDR2 ANQGSEA. The CDR3 contains 13 residues. The CDR3 nucleotides read TGCAGCGTTGGGGCCACGGGCAATCAGCCCCAGCATTTT. It specifies CSVGATGNQPQHF.

The chain links TRBV7-9 to TRBJ1-2, with D tentatively TRBD1 (6 bases). The CDR3 sequence is 16 residues long. Germline V gives CDR1 SEHNR, CDR2 FQNEAQ (reference sequence). The germline V and J ends were trimmed by 5 bases and 1 base, with 17 bases remaining between them. Written as DNA, the CDR3 is TGTGCCAGCAGCGCTTCCGGTGCAGGGGTTAACTATGGCTACACCTTC. Translated: CASSASGAGVNYGYTF.

The genes are TRBV7-9 and TRBJ1-4; 9 bases are a match to TRBD1. Losses at the gene ends were 2 bases for V and 7 bases for J; bases not matched to a gene: 5. This CDR3 comprises 15 residues. Germline CDR1 reads SEHNR; CDR2 reads FQNEAQ (reference sequence). The CDR3 DNA is TGTGCCAGCAGCTTAAGGGGACAGGGCGGTGAAAAACTGTTTTTT. Protein sequence: CASSLRGQGGEKLFF.

On this clone itself: A junction boundary mismatches the germline segment, possibly from a read error. This chain joins TRBV6-6 and TRBJ1-2; possibly TRBD1 for D (6 bases). The germline gives CDR1 MNHNY, CDR2 SVGAGI (reference sequence). This CDR3 has 15 residues. DNA of the CDR3: TGTGCCAGCAGTTACGGAGCCCCGGAACAGGGCGAAAGACCGTTC. This encodes CASSYGAPEQGERPF.

The chain combines TRBV10-3 with TRBJ2-7; 9 nucleotides match TRBD2. CDR3 size: 16 residues. Germline trimming cut 3 bases from V and 0 bases from J; bases unmatched to any gene: 6. Germline CDR1 reads ENHRY; CDR2 reads SYGVKD. This chain's CDR3 is CAISDRMTSGSYEQYF. In DNA, the CDR3 is TGTGCCATCAGTGACCGTATGACTAGCGGCTCCTACGAGCAGTACTTC.

V is TRBV28 and J is TRBJ2-1; tentative D call: TRBD2 (5 bases). CDR1 and CDR2 from the germline V gene are MDHEN and SYDVKM. CDR3 length: 16 amino acids. V was cut by 3 bases and J by 0 bases, with 12 bases left in between. The CDR3 DNA follows: TGTGCCAGCAGTTTGAGAGGGCAAAGCTCCTACAATGAGCAGTTCTTC. Residues: CASSLRGQSSYNEQFF.

Points on this clone: A junction end diverges from the germline sequence, so it may reflect a read error. At the DNA level, this CDR3 is encoded by other sequences in the same sample as well. This chain uses TRBV30 with TRBJ1-6; tentative D call: TRBD1 (6 bases). This CDR3 has 13 residues. The V gene's germline CDR1 is GTSNPN and CDR2 SVGIG (reference sequence). DNA of the CDR3: TGTGCCTGCCCAGGGGACTATAATTCCCCCCTCCACTTT. Encoded protein: CACPGDYNSPLHF.

The gene calls are TRBV6-5 and TRBJ1-1; 8 bases align to TRBD1. The CDR3 runs to 15 residues. Germline V gene sequence: CDR1 MNHEY, CDR2 SVGAGI. J gave up 4 bases and V 6 bases, and 10 bases lay outside the gene matches. CDR3: CASRNPIRGLTEAFF. The CDR3 DNA reads TGTGCCAGCAGAAACCCGATCAGGGGGCTCACTGAAGCTTTCTTT.

This chain links TRBV4-1 with TRBJ2-7; 7 bases agree with TRBD1. The V segment lost 1 base and the J segment 5 bases; nucleotides outside the gene matches: 2. This CDR3 has 13 residues. The germline CDR1 and CDR2 sequences are MGHRA and YSYEKL. The CDR3 protein is CASSQAQGDEQYF. CDR3 nucleotide sequence: TGCGCCAGCAGCCAAGCCCAGGGGGACGAGCAGTACTTC.

V usage is TRBV7-9 and J usage is TRBJ2-7; 12 nucleotides align to TRBD2. Germline trimming cut 5 bases from V and 1 base from J; bases unmatched to any gene: 6. The V gene's germline CDR1 is SEHNR and CDR2 FQNEAQ (reference sequence). The CDR3 is made up of 16 amino acids. CDR3 sequence: CASSPPGLAGSYEQYF. The CDR3 DNA sequence: TGTGCCAGCAGCCCCCCCGGACTAGCGGGGTCCTACGAGCAGTACTTC.

This chain connects TRBV5-1 to TRBJ2-2, with no clear D. The CDR3 spans 12 residues. Germline values: CDR1 SGHRS, CDR2 YFSETQ. With 5 bases removed from V and 6 bases from J, the gap between germline ends came to 8 bases. CDR3 sequence (DNA): TGCGCCAGCAGAGTATCGGCCGGGGAGCTGTTTTTT. This sequence encodes CASRVSAGELFF.

V gene TRBV28 combines with J gene TRBJ2-7, with 7 positions matching TRBD2. This CDR3 spans 15 amino acids. Unmatched junction bases numbered 6, after V lost 2 bases and J lost 2 bases. Germline assignment: CDR1 MDHEN and CDR2 SYDVKM. CDR3 sequence reads: CASSLGSGATYEQYF. Here the CDR3 DNA reads TGTGCCAGCAGTTTAGGAAGCGGGGCCACCTACGAGCAGTACTTC.

The chain is built from TRBV4-1 and TRBJ1-1; D call uncertain. This CDR3 spans 15 amino acids. Germline lookup yields CDR1 MGHRA and CDR2 YSYEKL. The V and J ends lost 1 base and 1 base respectively, with 10 bases between them. The CDR3 DNA is TGCGCCAGCAGCCAAGTTCCCAGTTGGAACACTGAAGCTTTCTTT. Protein product: CASSQVPSWNTEAFF.

This chain uses TRBV5-4 with TRBJ2-1; TRBD2 agrees at 13 bases. V dropped 4 bases and J dropped 5; count of bases not matched to a gene: 9. From germline, CDR1 is SGHNT and CDR2 YYREEE (reference sequence). This CDR3 spans 17 amino acids. CDR3 residues: CASSRGTSGISHNEQFF. The CDR3 DNA reads TGTGCCAGCAGCCGCGGGACTAGCGGGATCAGTCACAATGAGCAGTTCTTC.

The chain links TRBV30 to TRBJ2-4; tentatively, D is TRBD2 (6 bases). CDR3 length: 16 residues. Germline V gene sequence: CDR1 GTSNPN, CDR2 SVGIG (reference sequence). V lost 1 base and J 0 bases, leaving 13 bases between the germline ends. The CDR3 DNA sequence: TGTGCCTGGAGTGGGGATGGGGGGTTAGCCAAAAACATTCAGTACTTC. Its translation: CAWSGDGGLAKNIQYF.

The chain combines TRBV7-9 with TRBJ1-2; D unclear. Germline loops: CDR1 SEHNR, CDR2 FQNEAQ (reference sequence). Trimming removed 2 bases at V and 5 bases at J, with 18 bases between. CDR3 length: 16 residues. The CDR3 sequence is CASSLIPTSGSYGYTF. Here the CDR3 DNA reads TGTGCCAGCAGCTTAATCCCAACCAGCGGAAGTTATGGCTACACCTTC.

The chain uses TRBV4-3 and TRBJ2-2, with 14 bases aligning to TRBD2. The CDR3 is made up of 17 amino acids. Trimming removed 0 bases from V and 7 bases from J; junction bases left unmatched: 4. The germline CDR1 and CDR2 sequences are LGHNA and YSLEER. CDR3 bases: TGCGCCAGCAGCCAAGATGGACTAGCGGGGGGAGGCGGGGAGCTGTTTTTT. Amino acid sequence: CASSQDGLAGGGGELFF.

The rearrangement joins TRBV9 to TRBJ1-2; 10 bases fit TRBD1. J was trimmed by 7 bases and V by 0 bases; bases with no gene match: 6. Germline assignment: CDR1 SGDLS and CDR2 YYNGEE. The CDR3 length is 15 residues. In nucleotides, the CDR3 is TGTGCCAGCAGCGTAGAACCGGGACAGGGGTTTGGCTACACCTTC. Protein: CASSVEPGQGFGYTF.

V and J are TRBV5-1 and TRBJ2-2, with D possibly being TRBD2 (6 bases). The CDR3 runs 15 residues. The germline CDR1 and CDR2 sequences are SGHRS and YFSETQ. V shed 6 bases and J shed 4 bases, with 16 bases lying between them. The CDR3 protein is CASKTGTPFTGELFF. The CDR3, as DNA: TGCGCCAGCAAAACCGGGACTCCATTCACCGGGGAGCTGTTTTTT.

The chain is built from TRBV4-2 and TRBJ2-1, with 7 positions matching TRBD2. The CDR3 runs to 15 residues. V lost 0 bases, J lost 7 bases, and 6 bases stayed unmatched. Germline V lookup: CDR1 LGHNA, CDR2 YNFKEQ. CDR3 bases: TGTGCCAGCAGCCAAGAGGGGGGGGGTACGAATGAGCAGTTCTTC. Protein product: CASSQEGGGTNEQFF.

For the CDR3, the DNA is TGTGCCAGCAGTGTAGCGGGGGGGCTTAGAGATACGCAGTATTTT. It specifies CASSVAGGLRDTQYF. The chain recombines TRBV6-6 with TRBJ2-3; TRBD2 matches 11 bases. V gave up 5 bases and J gave up 5 bases; unmatched junction bases: 6. This CDR3 region has 15 residues. CDR1 and CDR2 (germline): MNHNY, SVGAGI (reference sequence).

V and J are TRBV4-2 and TRBJ2-1; 9 bases line up with TRBD2. Germline trimming cut 4 bases from V and 4 bases from J; bases unmatched to any gene: 8. Per germline, CDR1 LGHNA and CDR2 YNFKEQ. The CDR3 spans 16 residues. CDR3 sequence (DNA): TGTGCCAGCAGCCTTGCGGCTAGCGGGACGTACAATGAGCAGTTCTTC. It specifies CASSLAASGTYNEQFF.